This passage covers 28 T cell receptor beta chains from one sample sequenced in a study of blood T cell repertoires in COVID-19. TCRdb's copy holds only in-frame clones and misses some; the assay was immunoSEQ multiplex PCR. This sample has 150,000 to 200,000 clones, with approximately 86% found just once. The source material was peripheral blood. These receptors were taken from a woman of 80 years or more in a cohort sampled during active or convalescent COVID-19.

This clone has more than one count but fewer than ten. The gene calls are TRBV15 and TRBJ1-4, with D possibly matching TRBD1 (5 bases). V lost 0 bases and J lost 5, with 10 bases in between. Germline CDR1 and CDR2: LNHNV and YYDKDF (reference sequence). This CDR3 comprises 15 residues. The CDR3 DNA follows: TGTGCCACCAGCAGAGATCGGAGACAGAATGAAAAACTGTTTTTT. Amino acid sequence: CATSRDRRQNEKLFF.

The chain links TRBV7-4 to TRBJ1-6; 7 bases are a match to TRBD1. The CDR3 covers 16 residues. The ends lost 3 bases at V and 3 bases at J; junction bases unmatched: 5. Germline loops: CDR1 SGHVT, CDR2 SQSDAQ. CDR3 sequence: CASSFGQEVYNSPLHF. The CDR3, as DNA: TGTGCCAGCAGCTTTGGACAGGAGGTCTATAATTCACCCCTCCACTTT.

The chain is built from TRBV7-2 and TRBJ2-5; 11 nucleotides align to TRBD2. The CDR3 length is 15 residues. Germline CDR1 is SGHTA and CDR2 is FQGNSA. J gave up 3 bases and V 7 bases, and 7 bases lay outside the gene matches. CDR3: CASTHSGGAEETQYF. In nucleotides, the CDR3 is TGTGCCAGCACCCATAGCGGGGGGGCCGAAGAGACCCAGTACTTC.

There are a few counts of this clone. The chain couples TRBV19 to TRBJ1-2, with TRBD1 matching 7 bases. Germline CDR1 reads LNHDA; CDR2 reads SQIVND (reference sequence). With V trimmed by 4 bases and J by 1 base, 3 bases remained unmatched. This CDR3 has 14 residues. CDR3 loop: CASSTRQGNYGYTF. DNA of the CDR3: TGTGCCAGTAGTACTCGACAGGGTAACTATGGCTACACCTTC.

As for this clone: The same CDR3 also results from other DNA sequences found in this sample. The chain joins TRBV25-1 to TRBJ1-3, with TRBD1 matching over 8 bases. The germline gives CDR1 MGHDK, CDR2 SYGVNS. J gave up 4 bases and V 6 bases, and 5 bases lay outside the gene matches. The CDR3 is made up of 14 amino acids. CDR3 sequence (DNA): TGTGCCAGCAGAACAGGGGGTAGAGGAAACACCATATATTTT. Protein: CASRTGGRGNTIYF. The complete variable domain, with remaining parts taken from reference TRBV25-1 and TRBJ1-3, reads EADIYQTPRYLVIGTGKKITLECSQTMGHDKMYWYQQDPGMELHLIHYSYGVNSTEKGDLSSESTVSRIRTEHFPLTLESARPSHTSQYLCASRTGGRGNTIYFGEGSWLTVV.

The V gene is TRBV9, the J gene TRBJ2-5, with no clear D. Germline V gene data show CDR1 as SGDLS and CDR2 as YYNGEE. The V gene lost 0 bases and the J gene lost 7 bases, with 16 bases spanning the gap. The length of the CDR3 is 15 residues. The CDR3 reads CASSVAWSRRGTQYF. Written as DNA, the CDR3 is TGTGCCAGCAGCGTAGCTTGGTCGAGGAGAGGGACCCAGTACTTC.

This rearrangement joins TRBV7-9 to TRBJ1-2; the D gene is possibly TRBD1 (5 bases). Germline CDR1 SEHNR, CDR2 FQNEAQ (reference sequence). CDR3 length equals 17 residues. V was shortened by 4 bases and J by 0 bases, with 18 bases between the two germline ends. The CDR3 protein is CASSSRQTEKTNYGYTF. As DNA, the CDR3 is TGTGCCAGCAGCTCCAGGCAGACAGAGAAAACTAACTATGGCTACACCTTC.

CDR3 residues: CASSLDTVSGNTIYF. In DNA, the CDR3 is TGTGCCAGCAGCTTAGACACAGTCTCTGGAAACACCATATATTTT. The chain joins TRBV11-2 to TRBJ1-3; no definite D call. Germline V gene sequence: CDR1 SGHAT, CDR2 FQNNGV. Trimming shortened V by 0 bases and J by 0 bases, and 6 bases separated the two germline ends. CDR3 size: 15 residues.

This chain connects TRBV1 to TRBJ2-2; the D call TRBD2 from the table was never checked on the DNA. TRBV1 is a pseudogene locus. The CDR3 has 17 amino acids. The CDR3 nucleotides are TGCACCAGCAGGAGTACTAAGCGGGGGCCGAACACCGGGGAGCTGTTTTTT. Translating it yields CTSRSTKRGPNTGELFF.

The J gene is TRBJ2-7, the V gene TRBV5-6; TRBD1 aligns across 7 bases. Per germline, CDR1 SGHDT and CDR2 YYEEEE. CDR3 length equals 12 residues. V dropped 4 bases and J dropped 3; count of bases not matched to a gene: 1. The CDR3 sequence is CASSRDSYEQYF. The CDR3 region has the DNA TGTGCCAGCAGCCGGGACAGCTACGAGCAGTACTTC.

The V gene is TRBV30, the J gene TRBJ1-4; TRBD1 is a possible D gene (6 bases). V lost 4 bases and J lost 0, with 9 bases in between. Germline V lookup: CDR1 GTSNPN, CDR2 SVGIG (reference sequence). CDR3 length: 14 amino acids. The CDR3 coding sequence is TGTGCCTGGACCCGACAGGCAACTAATGAAAAACTGTTTTTT. Translating it yields CAWTRQATNEKLFF.

The chain uses TRBV9 and TRBJ2-2, with D uncertain. V was trimmed by 4 bases and J by 5 bases, leaving 15 bases between them. The germline V gene has CDR1 SGDLS and CDR2 YYNGEE. CDR3 length: 15 residues. The CDR3, as DNA: TGTGCCAGCAGCACCTCGTCTACCTTTACCGGGGAGCTGTTTTTT. Its translation: CASSTSSTFTGELFF.

This chain connects TRBV9 to TRBJ1-3; D unclear. In germline, CDR1 is SGDLS, CDR2 YYNGEE. The germline V and J ends were trimmed by 1 base and 0 bases, with 11 bases remaining between them. This CDR3 is 16 amino acids long. The CDR3 coding sequence is TGTGCCAGCAGCGTAACCGCTGGAGGCTCTGGAAACACCATATATTTT. Protein product: CASSVTAGGSGNTIYF.

The chain joins TRBV21-1 to TRBJ1-4; the table's D call TRBD1 went unverified against the DNA. TRBV21-1 is termed a pseudogene. The CDR3 contains 14 residues. The CDR3 DNA reads TGTGCCAGCAGCTTACGGGACAGGGTGGGAAAACTGTTTTTT. This translates into CASSLRDRVGKLFF.

The count of this clone is one. The chain joins TRBV3-1 (or the pseudogene TRBV3-2) to TRBJ2-3; TRBD2 matches at 11 bases. The CDR3 covers 14 residues. V lost 8 bases, J lost 1 base, and 2 bases stayed unmatched. Germline loops: CDR1 LGHDT, CDR2 YNNKEL (reference sequence). The CDR3 spells CASGGLAGTDTQYF. The CDR3 nucleotides read TGTGCCAGCGGGGGACTAGCGGGCACAGATACGCAGTATTTT.

The chain recombines TRBV21-1 with TRBJ2-1; the table's D gene call, TRBD2, was not cross checked with the DNA. TRBV21-1 is a listed pseudogene. This CDR3 region has 17 residues. The CDR3, as DNA: TGTGCCAGCAGCAAAGACCAGGGGAGGGGCTCCTACAATGAGCAGTTCTTC. Encoded protein: CASSKDQGRGSYNEQFF.

V and J are TRBV15 and TRBJ2-7, with D uncertain. Trimming stripped 5 bases from V and 0 bases from J, with 8 bases between. Germline loops: CDR1 LNHNV, CDR2 YYDKDF (reference sequence). The CDR3 totals 13 residues. CDR3 bases: TGTGCCACCAGCTTGGGCAGCTCCTACGAGCAGTACGTC. It codes for CATSLGSSYEQYV.

The chain recombines TRBV10-1 with TRBJ2-7; tentatively, D is TRBD2 (6 bases). The germline V gene has CDR1 WNHNN and CDR2 SYGVQD (reference sequence). The CDR3 covers 11 residues. Trimming left V 11 bases short and J 7 bases short, with 15 bases between. The CDR3 here is CAPSHGGEQYV. The DNA for the CDR3 is TGCGCCCCCTCACATGGGGGGGAGCAGTACGTC.

V is TRBV6-5 and J is TRBJ1-1; TRBD1 matches at 8 bases. Germline V gene sequence: CDR1 MNHEY, CDR2 SVGAGI. The CDR3 loop spans 15 amino acids. V was pared by 11 bases and J by 2 bases, with 13 bases of the junction left unmatched. CDR3 DNA: TGTGCCGCATGCGCGGCAGGGGGCTTAAACACTGAAGCTTTCTTT. Residues: CAACAAGGLNTEAFF.

The J gene is TRBJ2-3, the V gene TRBV2; 7 bases are a match to TRBD2. Looked up from germline, CDR1 is SNHLY and CDR2 is FYNNEI. V lost 1 base and J lost 5; bases outside the gene matches: 6. The CDR3 consists of 15 residues. The CDR3 reads CASSEVLAGRDTQYF. The CDR3 nucleotides are TGTGCCAGCAGTGAAGTTTTAGCGGGCCGAGATACGCAGTATTTT.

The chain links TRBV4-1 to TRBJ1-5, with D perhaps matching TRBD1 (6 bases). Germline values: CDR1 MGHRA, CDR2 YSYEKL. V lost 2 bases and J 5 bases, leaving 13 bases between the germline ends. The CDR3 loop spans 15 amino acids. CDR3 amino acids: CASSQIQGYYQPQHF. The CDR3, as DNA: TGCGCCAGCAGCCAAATCCAGGGGTACTATCAGCCCCAGCATTTT.

This clone is a singleton in its sample. The V call is TRBV5-5, the J call TRBJ1-5; 7 positions agree with TRBD1. The CDR3 runs 16 residues. Looked up from germline, CDR1 is SGHKS and CDR2 is YYEKEE (reference sequence). V trimming: 3 bases; J trimming: 0 bases; junction bases outside the gene matches: 6. CDR3 sequence: CASSWGQPYSNQPQHF. DNA of the CDR3: TGTGCCAGCAGCTGGGGACAGCCATATAGCAATCAGCCCCAGCATTTT.

The rearrangement links TRBV29-1 to TRBJ2-5, with 7 bases fitting TRBD2. CDR1 is SQVTM, CDR2 ANQGSEA, per germline. Germline trimming cut 7 bases from V and 1 base from J; bases unmatched to any gene: 9. The CDR3 has 14 residues. The CDR3 DNA reads TGCAGCGCTTCGGGGGGAGGGTTCCAAGAGACCCAGTACTTC. It is translated as CSASGGGFQETQYF.

This clone was detected a few times. The gene calls are TRBV18 and TRBJ1-1; no clear D. This CDR3 is 14 amino acids long. V was pared by 6 bases and J by 1 base, with 12 bases between. CDR1 and CDR2 from the germline V gene are KGHSH and LQKENI. The CDR3 spells CASSLGRGNTEAFF. DNA of the CDR3: TGTGCCAGCTCCCTAGGTCGGGGGAACACTGAAGCTTTCTTT.

V gene TRBV9 combines with J gene TRBJ1-2, with D possibly TRBD1 on 6 matching bases. CDR1 and CDR2 from the germline V gene are SGDLS and YYNGEE. The ends were cut back, 0 bases at V and 3 bases at J, with 12 bases in the middle. The CDR3 runs to 15 residues. CDR3 protein: CASSVAPGDYYGYTF. For the CDR3, the DNA is TGTGCCAGCAGCGTAGCTCCAGGGGATTACTATGGCTACACCTTC. Based on the CDR3 plus reference TRBV9 and TRBJ1-2, the full variable domain is DSGVTQTPKHLITATGQRVTLRCSPRSGDLSVYWYQQSLDQGLQFLIQYYNGEERAKGNILERFSAQQFPDLHSELNLSSLELGDSALYFCASSVAPGDYYGYTFGSGTRLTVV.

The V gene is TRBV21-1, the J gene TRBJ2-7; the table assigns TRBD1, which was not confirmed against the DNA. TRBV21-1 is described as a pseudogene. CDR3 length equals 14 residues. Here the CDR3 reads CASNFGTGKDEQYF. The DNA for the CDR3 is TGTGCCAGCAACTTTGGGACAGGGAAGGACGAGCAGTACTTC.

This chain connects TRBV11-2 to TRBJ1-3; D is undetermined. Germline CDR1 SGHAT, CDR2 FQNNGV. Between the trimmed V and J ends, which lost 7 bases and 0 bases, there was a span of 7 bases. The CDR3 contains 13 residues. CDR3 amino acids: CASTSLSGNTIYF. The CDR3 bases are TGTGCCAGCACCTCCCTCTCTGGAAACACCATATATTTT. The entire variable domain, with the rest obtained from reference TRBV11-2 and TRBJ1-3, is as follows: EAGVAQSPRYKIIEKRQSVAFWCNPISGHATLYWYQQILGQGPKLLIQFQNNGVVDDSQLPKDRFSAERLKGVDSTLKIQPAKLEDSAVYLCASTSLSGNTIYFGEGSWLTVV.

V gene TRBV5-4 combines with J gene TRBJ2-2, with TRBD1 matching over 10 bases. CDR1 and CDR2 from the germline V gene are SGHNT and YYREEE (reference sequence). This CDR3 is built from 16 residues. Unmatched junction bases numbered 8, after V lost 4 bases and J lost 5 bases. CDR3 loop: CASSPRQGAVTGELFF. In DNA, the CDR3 is TGTGCCAGCAGCCCAAGACAGGGGGCGGTAACCGGGGAGCTGTTTTTT.